This T cell receptor beta chain comes out of a study of T-cell reconstitution after alpha-beta-depleted transplantation in children. This clonotype occurred a few times. Germline CDR1 SGHTA, CDR2 FQGNSA. The CDR3 loop spans 14 amino acids. V shed 3 bases and J shed 1 base, with 9 bases lying between them. Unique molecular identifiers were built into the TCRbeta library. TCRdb passed the PCR reads through MiXCR, listing each CDR3 protein once. The table lists roughly 300,000 distinct CDR3 sequences, approximately 10% of them singletons. This material consisted of PBMCs from the stem cell graft donor, taken from the stem cell graft. The chain links TRBV7-2 to TRBJ1-1; TRBD1 might be the D (5 bases). This clonotype was sampled from a human donor who donated a stem cell graft to a child with acute lymphoblastic leukemia. This chain's CDR3 is CASSFRGANTEAFF. In DNA, the CDR3 is TGTGCCAGCAGCTTCCGGGGCGCGAACACTGAAGCTTTCTTT.